The entry below describes one T cell receptor (beta chain). This sample is drawn from a study of blood T cell repertoires in COVID-19. Study details: Samples representing acute and convalescent COVID-19 were sourced from the United States, Italy and Spain. Sources were T cells, B-cell-depleted T cells, or PBMCs; the material itself was cDNA or gDNA.

This CDR3 comprises 12 residues. Trimming pared 2 bases from V and 0 bases from J, leaving 5 bases between. Per the germline V gene, CDR1 is SQVTM and CDR2 is ANQGSEA. Methods used by the authors: Cell counts per sample came from amplifying reference gene primers. Profiled with immunoSEQ multiplex PCR; TCRdb holds only in-frame clones, not every one. Clonal size and the V and J genes are those of that table, whereas D and trimming came from the DNA. Here the sample spans about 330,000 clones, 83% being singletons. V usage is TRBV29-1 and J usage is TRBJ2-7; unclear D gene. The sequenced material came from peripheral blood. This TCR was recovered from a woman between 50 and 59 years old with acute or convalescent COVID-19. The CDR3 sequence: CSVETVSYEQYV. The CDR3 nucleotides read TGCAGCGTTGAAACAGTCTCCTACGAGCAGTACGTC.